This passage covers 11 T cell receptor beta chains from one sample sequenced in a study of PD-1 blockade in classical Hodgkin lymphoma. Time point noted: cycle 4 day 1 (C4D1), after around six weeks of nivolumab. All trial patients relapsed after autologous stem cell transplantation. Repertoires were generated with immunoSEQ multiplex PCR, while TCRdb's copy carries only in-frame clones and drops some. The sample records approximately 100,000 clones, 83% being singletons. This specimen was peripheral blood mononuclear cells (PBMCs), taken before the fourth cycle of nivolumab. These receptors were taken from a human donor with classical Hodgkin lymphoma.

The CDR3 sequence is CASSYYGTSGRHTDTQYF. The CDR3 nucleotides read TGTGCCAGCAGCTACTACGGGACTAGCGGGAGACACACAGATACGCAGTATTTT. The chain is built from TRBV7-2 and TRBJ2-3; TRBD2 aligns across 14 bases. Trimming cost V 4 bases and J 2 bases; bases outside gene matches: 8. Per the germline V gene, CDR1 is SGHTA and CDR2 is FQGNSA. The CDR3 has 18 amino acids.

V gene TRBV7-2 combines with J gene TRBJ2-1; unclear D gene. CDR3 length: 16 amino acids. Trimming removed 5 bases from V and 6 bases from J, with 20 bases in between. The germline gives CDR1 SGHTA, CDR2 FQGNSA. The CDR3 DNA is TGTGCCAGCAGCCACGCAGTCCCTATGGTGGCCAATGAGCAGTTCTTC. Translating it yields CASSHAVPMVANEQFF.

V gene TRBV27 combines with J gene TRBJ1-2; no firm D call. CDR3 length equals 12 residues. Trimming stripped 4 bases from V and 8 bases from J, with 11 bases between. CDR1 and CDR2 from the germline V gene are MNHEY and SMNVEV (reference sequence). CDR3 sequence reads: CASSSTLGGYTF. As DNA, the CDR3 is TGTGCCAGCAGTTCAACCCTCGGCGGCTACACCTTC.

This clone was seen at least ten times. V is TRBV6-1 and J is TRBJ1-2; D unresolved. The CDR3 sequence is 10 residues long. Germline CDR1 and CDR2: MNHNS and SASEGT. V was cut by 4 bases and J by 8 bases, with 5 bases left in between. CDR3: CASSAVGYTF. The DNA of the CDR3 is TGTGCCAGCAGTGCGGTGGGCTACACCTTC.

The rearrangement uses TRBV29-1 and TRBJ2-7; 7 bases align to TRBD2. Germline values: CDR1 SQVTM, CDR2 ANQGSEA. The CDR3 spans 14 residues. With 4 bases clipped from V and 4 bases from J, the junction kept 10 bases outside the gene matches. The CDR3 bases are TGCAGCGTTGTCTCTGCTAGCGGAAGGTACGAGCAGTACTTC. Residues: CSVVSASGRYEQYF.

This chain joins TRBV6-1 and TRBJ2-7; TRBD1 matches at 10 bases. The CDR3 contains 14 residues. The V segment lost 4 bases and the J segment 5 bases; nucleotides outside the gene matches: 5. In germline, CDR1 is MNHNS, CDR2 SASEGT. The CDR3 coding sequence is TGTGCCAGCAGTGCCCGGGACAGGGGCCACGAGCAGTACTTC. It is translated as CASSARDRGHEQYF.

This chain links TRBV2 with TRBJ1-1, with D unresolved. The CDR3 contains 13 residues. V was cut by 4 bases and J by 1 base, with 7 bases left in between. Germline lookup yields CDR1 SNHLY and CDR2 FYNNEI. This CDR3 is CASSVLENTEAFF. The DNA of the CDR3 is TGTGCCAGCAGTGTGTTGGAGAACACTGAAGCTTTCTTT.

This chain uses TRBV11-2 with TRBJ2-1; 13 bases agree with TRBD2. The CDR3 has 15 amino acids. Germline assignment: CDR1 SGHAT and CDR2 FQNNGV. Trimming cost V 5 bases and J 9 bases; bases outside gene matches: 7. The CDR3 DNA reads TGTGCCAGCAGCCCAGGACTAGCGGGAGTAGGTGAGCAGTTCTTC. Encoded protein: CASSPGLAGVGEQFF.

The V call is TRBV7-3, the J call TRBJ1-2; 8 bases match TRBD1. Germline-derived CDR1 and CDR2 are SGHTA and FQGTGA. CDR3 size: 15 residues. V lost 5 bases, J lost 4 bases, and 9 bases stayed unmatched. CDR3 region: CASSASGTGLYGYTF. The CDR3 DNA reads TGTGCCAGCAGCGCTTCCGGGACAGGCCTCTATGGCTACACCTTC.

This rearrangement joins TRBV19 to TRBJ2-7, with 9 bases identical to TRBD2. Trimming at V came to 2 bases and at J to 2 bases, leaving 1 base not matched to a gene. Germline V gene data show CDR1 as LNHDA and CDR2 as SQIVND (reference sequence). The CDR3 sequence is 14 residues long. Here the CDR3 DNA reads TGTGCCAGTAGTATACTAGCGGGACCCTACGAGCAGTACTTC. It is translated as CASSILAGPYEQYF.

The CDR3 loop is CASSQGQGRNTEAFF. Written as DNA, the CDR3 is TGTGCCAGCAGCCAAGGACAGGGGAGGAACACTGAAGCTTTCTTT. J is TRBJ1-1 and V is TRBV14; 8 positions agree with TRBD1. Trimming removed 1 base from V and 1 base from J; junction bases left unmatched: 2. Germline-derived CDR1 and CDR2 are SGHDN and FVKESK. This CDR3 spans 15 amino acids.